A single sample gave rise to the 24 T cell receptor beta chains below, sequenced in a study of PD-1 blockade in classical Hodgkin lymphoma. No patient escaped relapse after autologous stem cell transplantation, and brentuximab vedotin exposure varied. Produced via immunoSEQ multiplex PCR; TCRdb's table is partial and in-frame only. The sample has about 110,000 clones, roughly nine tenths seen once. The source material was peripheral blood mononuclear cells (PBMCs), sampled before the second cycle of nivolumab. The receptors shown here come from a human donor with classical Hodgkin lymphoma.

CDR3 sequence: CASSDRRQGVGQYF. For the CDR3, the DNA is TGTGCCAGCAGCGATCGGCGACAGGGAGTAGGGCAGTACTTC. The chain combines TRBV11-2 with TRBJ2-7; 7 nucleotides line up with TRBD1. Germline CDR1 and CDR2: SGHAT and FQNNGV. V was clipped by 5 bases and J by 9 bases; unmatched bases: 13. The CDR3 extends over 14 amino acids.

The V call is TRBV12-5, the J call TRBJ2-2; no firm D call. The CDR3 loop spans 15 amino acids. Germline lookup yields CDR1 LGHNT and CDR2 FRNRAP. V was clipped by 3 bases and J by 0 bases, with 8 bases between them. This CDR3 is CASGFTTSNTGELFF. In nucleotides, the CDR3 is TGTGCTAGTGGTTTCACGACCTCGAACACCGGGGAGCTGTTTTTT.

The V and J genes are TRBV5-8 and TRBJ2-1, with D unresolved. The V end was cut by 4 bases, the J end by 0 bases, with 11 bases between. Germline V gene sequence: CDR1 SGHTS, CDR2 YDEGEE. This CDR3 has 15 amino acids. Here the CDR3 DNA reads TGTGCCAGCAGCCCGGTCCTGAACTCCTACAATGAGCAGTTCTTC. It encodes CASSPVLNSYNEQFF.

This chain links TRBV6-6 with TRBJ2-1, with TRBD2 matching over 7 bases. This CDR3 contains 16 residues. Germline loops: CDR1 MNHNY, CDR2 SVGAGI (reference sequence). The trim removed 2 bases at V and 5 bases at J, leaving 9 bases unmatched. In nucleotides, the CDR3 is TGTGCCAGCAGTTACCCCACTAGCGCCTCGAACAATGAGCAGTTCTTC. Protein sequence: CASSYPTSASNNEQFF.

J is TRBJ2-7 and V is TRBV2; D is unclear. V was pared by 6 bases and J by 2 bases, with 14 bases between. CDR3 length equals 14 residues. Germline-derived CDR1 and CDR2 are SNHLY and FYNNEI. CDR3 sequence (DNA): TGTGCCAGCAGGATGTACGTAACCGCCTACGAGCAGTACTTC. Amino acids: CASRMYVTAYEQYF. The full variable domain, its missing parts supplied by reference TRBV2 and TRBJ2-7, is EPEVTQTPSHQVTQMGQEVILRCVPISNHLYFYWYRQILGQKVEFLVSFYNNEISEKSEIFDDQFSVERPDGSNFTLKIRSTKLEDSAMYFCASRMYVTAYEQYFGPGTRLTVT.

The rearrangement uses TRBV27 and TRBJ2-7; 12 bases fit TRBD2. The germline V gene has CDR1 MNHEY and CDR2 SMNVEV (reference sequence). V gave up 2 bases and J gave up 7 bases; unmatched junction bases: 12. There are 17 residues in the CDR3. This CDR3 reads CASSLRPLAGGAREQYF. The CDR3 DNA reads TGTGCCAGCAGTTTAAGGCCGCTAGCGGGAGGGGCGAGGGAGCAGTACTTC.

The chain is built from TRBV18 and TRBJ1-5; perhaps TRBD1 as D (6 bases). The V gene's germline CDR1 is KGHSH and CDR2 LQKENI. Trimming left V 6 bases short and J 0 bases short, with 12 bases between. The CDR3 covers 15 residues. CDR3 bases: TGTGCCAGCTCCCCGGGGGCTTATAGCAATCAGCCCCAGCATTTT. It yields the protein CASSPGAYSNQPQHF.

This clone appeared once. This sequence joins TRBV5-6 and TRBJ2-1, with a tentative D call TRBD2 (6 bases). Trimming pared 5 bases from V and 7 bases from J, leaving 22 bases between. Per germline, CDR1 SGHDT and CDR2 YYEEEE. The CDR3 runs 16 residues. The CDR3 loop reads CASSLWGWTGANEQFF. In DNA, the CDR3 is TGTGCCAGCAGTTTGTGGGGGTGGACGGGAGCTAATGAGCAGTTCTTC.

This chain uses TRBV14 with TRBJ1-4; no clear D gene. The CDR3 extends over 15 amino acids. Trimming stripped 3 bases from V and 4 bases from J, with 12 bases between. CDR1 is SGHDN and CDR2 is FVKESK in the germline V gene. The CDR3 nucleotides are TGTGCCAGCAGCCACGGTCAGACCTATAATGAAAAACTGTTTTTT. Its protein is CASSHGQTYNEKLFF.

The chain employs TRBV5-1 and TRBJ1-1, with no clear D. The germline gives CDR1 SGHRS, CDR2 YFSETQ. The length of the CDR3 is 13 residues. The V gene lost 4 bases and the J gene lost 3 bases, with 10 bases spanning the gap. The chain's CDR3 is CASSPNRDTEAFF. Here the CDR3 DNA reads TGCGCCAGCAGCCCGAACCGGGACACTGAAGCTTTCTTT.

Written as DNA, the CDR3 is TGTGCCTGGCGCCGTGACAGGGGAAATGAGCAGTTCTTC. This sequence encodes CAWRRDRGNEQFF. V and J are TRBV30 and TRBJ2-1; 8 bases are shared with TRBD1. The V gene end was trimmed by 5 bases and the J gene end by 7 bases; junction bases not matched to a gene: 7. CDR1 is GTSNPN, CDR2 SVGIG, per germline (reference sequence). The CDR3 sequence is 13 residues long.

Comments on this clone: This sample includes further DNA sequences coding for the same CDR3. CDR3 coding DNA: TGTGCCAGCAGTTACTTCGCTAACTATGGCTACACCTTC. Residues: CASSYFANYGYTF. V is TRBV6-6 and J is TRBJ1-2; D unresolved. Germline lookup yields CDR1 MNHNY and CDR2 SVGAGI (reference sequence). This CDR3 has 13 residues. V was trimmed by 1 base and J by 0 bases, leaving 3 bases between them.

The chain combines TRBV19 with TRBJ1-1; 7 bases match TRBD1. This CDR3 region has 19 residues. After removal of 0 bases from V and 0 bases from J, the junction contained 13 bases not matched to a gene. CDR1 is LNHDA, CDR2 SQIVND, per germline (reference sequence). The CDR3 protein is CASSIDGQVRSRMNTEAFF. The DNA of the CDR3 is TGTGCCAGTAGTATAGACGGACAGGTTCGGAGTAGGATGAACACTGAAGCTTTCTTT.

The rearrangement uses TRBV11-2 and TRBJ1-2; 9 bases match TRBD1. The germline gives CDR1 SGHAT, CDR2 FQNNGV. Germline trimming cut 1 base from V and 5 bases from J; bases unmatched to any gene: 11. CDR3 length: 17 amino acids. CDR3 in DNA: TGTGCCAGCAGCTTAGGGGGGACAGGGACGGCCTCTTATGGCTACACCTTC. Encoded protein: CASSLGGTGTASYGYTF.

The chain recombines TRBV7-6 with TRBJ2-2; no definite D call. This CDR3 has 15 residues. V was pared by 2 bases and J by 1 base, with 8 bases between. The V gene's germline CDR1 is SGHVS and CDR2 FNYEAQ. CDR3 DNA: TGTGCCAGCAGCTTAAACCCAAGGAACACCGGGGAGCTGTTTTTT. Protein product: CASSLNPRNTGELFF.

J is TRBJ2-7 and V is TRBV11-3; unclear D gene. Trimming shortened V by 0 bases and J by 5 bases, and 11 bases separated the two germline ends. The CDR3 sequence is 14 residues long. Germline CDR1 reads SGHNT; CDR2 reads YENEEA. The DNA for the CDR3 is TGTGCCAGCAGCTTAGAGTCGGGTCCCCACGAGCAGTACTTC. As protein: CASSLESGPHEQYF.

This chain connects TRBV5-1 to TRBJ1-2, with 7 bases lining up with TRBD1. The CDR3 loop spans 14 amino acids. V trimming: 4 bases; J trimming: 8 bases; junction bases outside the gene matches: 11. CDR1 and CDR2 from the germline V gene are SGHRS and YFSETQ. The CDR3 reads CASSALTGVGGYTF. The CDR3 DNA follows: TGCGCCAGCAGCGCACTAACAGGGGTAGGCGGCTACACCTTC.

The rearrangement uses TRBV5-4 and TRBJ2-7; TRBD2 matches at 12 bases. J lost 3 bases, V lost 5 bases, and 0 bases had no gene match. The CDR3 loop spans 13 amino acids. Germline assignment: CDR1 SGHNT and CDR2 YYREEE (reference sequence). CDR3 DNA: TGTGCCAGCAGACTAGCGGGAGGCTACGAGCAGTACTTC. Its translation: CASRLAGGYEQYF.

This clone was recorded once. The V call is TRBV2, the J call TRBJ2-7; perhaps TRBD1 as D (6 bases). This CDR3 comprises 15 residues. Per germline, CDR1 SNHLY and CDR2 FYNNEI. Trimming left V 3 bases short and J 2 bases short, with 14 bases between. The CDR3 region has the DNA TGTGCCAGCAGTGAGTTGGGGGCGATCCCCTACGAGCAGTACTTC. Its protein is CASSELGAIPYEQYF.

In nucleotides, the CDR3 is TGTGCCAGCAGCGTACAGGGGCCAGAGACCCAGTACTTC. Its protein is CASSVQGPETQYF. This chain links TRBV11-2 with TRBJ2-5; 7 bases are shared with TRBD1. CDR3 length equals 13 residues. The ends lost 5 bases at V and 4 bases at J; junction bases unmatched: 4. Germline-derived CDR1 and CDR2 are SGHAT and FQNNGV. The entire variable domain, with the rest obtained from reference TRBV11-2 and TRBJ2-5, is as follows: EAGVAQSPRYKIIEKRQSVAFWCNPISGHATLYWYQQILGQGPKLLIQFQNNGVVDDSQLPKDRFSAERLKGVDSTLKIQPAKLEDSAVYLCASSVQGPETQYFGPGTRLLVL.

In its sample, this clone was seen once. The chain combines TRBV19 with TRBJ2-3; D unclear. Trimming left V 3 bases short and J 6 bases short, with 10 bases between. The CDR3 is made up of 13 amino acids. The germline V gene has CDR1 LNHDA and CDR2 SQIVND (reference sequence). For the CDR3, the DNA is TGTGCCAGTAGTATGCTATCGGCGGATACGCAGTATTTT. Protein sequence: CASSMLSADTQYF.

V gene TRBV11-3 combines with J gene TRBJ2-2; D call uncertain. V lost 5 bases to trimming and J lost 5 bases, with 9 bases between them. This CDR3 comprises 13 residues. The germline V gene encodes CDR1 SGHNT and CDR2 YENEEA. CDR3 region: CASSPRPTGELFF. The CDR3 coding sequence is TGTGCCAGCAGCCCGAGACCAACCGGGGAGCTGTTTTTT.

The gene calls are TRBV19 and TRBJ1-5; D ambiguous. CDR3 size: 18 residues. In germline, CDR1 is LNHDA, CDR2 SQIVND (reference sequence). Deletions cut 8 bases from V and 4 bases from J, with 27 bases between. The CDR3 region is CASAPRGIREASNQPQHF. The CDR3 nucleotides read TGTGCCAGTGCTCCGCGGGGTATCCGGGAGGCGTCGAATCAGCCCCAGCATTTT.

The rearrangement uses TRBV19 and TRBJ1-3, with D tentatively TRBD1 (5 bases). CDR1 and CDR2 (germline): LNHDA, SQIVND (reference sequence). The CDR3 spans 16 residues. Trimming shortened V by 0 bases and J by 0 bases, and 9 bases separated the two germline ends. In DNA form, the CDR3 reads TGTGCCAGTAGTATAGATTACAGGTCCTCTGGAAACACCATATATTTT. This sequence encodes CASSIDYRSSGNTIYF.